A selection of T cell receptor beta chains follows, all from one sample in a study of blood T cells in healthy people across ages. TCRdb passed the 5' RACE reads through MiXCR, listing each CDR3 protein once. The repertoire holds over 1,300,000 distinct CDR3 sequences, with roughly 64% as singletons. Source material: blood. The receptor set was obtained from a man aged 18 to 30 in good health. CDR3s include the opening cysteine and the closing phenylalanine or tryptophan. D genes are given only for firm matches. Size is omitted from some rows. Given values are once, few, many or a class for expanded clones.

TRBV5-4	TRBJ1-1	NA	once	CASSAPGGRAEAFF	TGTGCCAGCAGCGCTCCCGGGGGAAGGGCTGAAGCTTTCTTT
TRBV2	TRBJ1-1	NA	few	CASTDPGTLLSEAFF	TGTGCCAGCACCGACCCGGGGACCCTTCTCTCTGAAGCTTTCTTT
TRBV12-3/TRBV12-4	TRBJ1-2	NA	NA	CASSDGQQIYGYTF	TGTGCCAGCAGTGATGGGCAGCAAATCTATGGCTACACCTTC
TRBV7-2	TRBJ1-2	TRBD1	NA	CASSLGDRGSGYTF	TGTGCCAGCAGCTTGGGGGACAGGGGGTCTGGCTACACCTTC
TRBV27	TRBJ2-7	NA	few	CASSLARGREQYF	TGTGCCAGCAGTTTAGCGCGGGGGCGAGAGCAGTACTTC
TRBV6-5	TRBJ2-1	TRBD2	once	CASSYATLGGGAYEQFF	TGTGCCAGCAGTTACGCGACGTTGGGCGGGGGGGCATATGAGCAGTTCTTC
TRBV4-2	TRBJ2-7	NA	few	CASSPVRRMDEQYF	TGTGCCAGCAGCCCAGTCCGTCGGATGGACGAGCAGTACTTC
TRBV7-9	TRBJ2-7	NA	few	CASSLGPHGQYF	TGTGCCAGCAGCTTAGGGCCGCACGGGCAGTACTTC
TRBV12-3/TRBV12-4	TRBJ2-6	NA	once	CASSSARGTGANVLTF	TGTGCCAGCAGTTCGGCGAGGGGGACTGGGGCCAACGTCCTGACTTTC
TRBV29-1	TRBJ1-2	NA	NA	CSDRPPSSNYGYTF	TGCAGCGACCGCCCCCCGTCCTCTAACTATGGCTACACCTTC
TRBV2	TRBJ2-3	NA	NA	CASSIRSEGTQYF	TGTGCCAGCAGTATTCGGAGCGAGGGTACGCAGTATTTT
TRBV29-1	TRBJ2-7	NA	NA	CSVQTGTTYEQYF	TGCAGCGTTCAAACAGGGACGACCTACGAGCAGTACTTC
TRBV7-9	TRBJ1-2	NA	few	CASSLGGIDSNGYTF	TGTGCCAGCAGCTTAGGGGGCATCGACAGCAATGGCTACACCTTC
TRBV25-1	TRBJ1-6	NA	few	CASRPGEHSPLHF	TGTGCCAGCAGACCAGGTGAACATTCACCCCTCCACTTT
TRBV25-1	TRBJ2-1	TRBD1	NA	CASSSLGTGLNEQFF	TGTGCCAGCAGTTCCTTAGGGACAGGGCTCAATGAGCAGTTCTTC
TRBV3-1	TRBJ2-3	TRBD2	NA	CASSPVAGLTQYF	TGTGCCAGCAGCCCCGTAGCGGGCTTGACGCAGTATTTT
TRBV7-9	TRBJ2-5	NA	NA	CASSFWSRETQYF	TGTGCCAGCAGCTTTTGGAGTCGGGAGACCCAGTACTTC